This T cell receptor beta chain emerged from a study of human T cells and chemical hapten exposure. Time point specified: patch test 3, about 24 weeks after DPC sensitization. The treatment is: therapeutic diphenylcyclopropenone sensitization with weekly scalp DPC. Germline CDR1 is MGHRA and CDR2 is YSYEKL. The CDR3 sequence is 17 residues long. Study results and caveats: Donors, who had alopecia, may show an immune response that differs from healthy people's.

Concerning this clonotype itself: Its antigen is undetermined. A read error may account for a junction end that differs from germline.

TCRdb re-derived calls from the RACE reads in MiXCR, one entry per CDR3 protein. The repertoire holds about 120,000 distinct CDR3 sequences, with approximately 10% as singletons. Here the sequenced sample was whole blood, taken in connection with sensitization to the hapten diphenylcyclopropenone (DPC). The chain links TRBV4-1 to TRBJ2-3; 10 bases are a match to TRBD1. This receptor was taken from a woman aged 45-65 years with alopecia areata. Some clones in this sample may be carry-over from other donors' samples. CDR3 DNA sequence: TGCGCCAGCAGACAAGTGGGGACAGGGGACTATGCAGATACGCAGTATTTT. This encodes CASRQVGTGDYADTQYF.